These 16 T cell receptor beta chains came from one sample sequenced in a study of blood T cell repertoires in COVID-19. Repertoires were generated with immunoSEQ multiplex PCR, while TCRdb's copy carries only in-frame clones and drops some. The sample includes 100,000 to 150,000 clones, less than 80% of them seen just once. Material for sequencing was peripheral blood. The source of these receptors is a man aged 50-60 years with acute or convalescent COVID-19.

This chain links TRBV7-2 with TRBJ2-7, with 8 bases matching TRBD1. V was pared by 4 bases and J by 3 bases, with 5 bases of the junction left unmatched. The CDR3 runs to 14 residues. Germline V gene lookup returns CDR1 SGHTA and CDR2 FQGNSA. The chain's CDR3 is CASSSQGGHYEQYF. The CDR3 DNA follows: TGTGCCAGCAGCTCACAGGGGGGCCACTACGAGCAGTACTTC.

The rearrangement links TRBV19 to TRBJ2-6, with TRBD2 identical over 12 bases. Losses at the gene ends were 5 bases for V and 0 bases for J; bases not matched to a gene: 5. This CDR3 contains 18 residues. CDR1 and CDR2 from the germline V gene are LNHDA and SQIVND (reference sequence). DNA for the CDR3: TGTGCCAGTAGTCCCACTAGCGGGGGGCGCTCTGGGGCCAACGTCCTGACTTTC. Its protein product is CASSPTSGGRSGANVLTF.

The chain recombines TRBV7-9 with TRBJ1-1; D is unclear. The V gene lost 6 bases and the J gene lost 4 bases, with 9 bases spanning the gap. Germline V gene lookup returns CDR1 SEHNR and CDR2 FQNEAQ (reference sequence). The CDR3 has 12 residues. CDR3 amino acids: CASRLSSTEAFF. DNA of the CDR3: TGTGCCAGCAGGCTGTCGAGCACTGAAGCTTTCTTT.

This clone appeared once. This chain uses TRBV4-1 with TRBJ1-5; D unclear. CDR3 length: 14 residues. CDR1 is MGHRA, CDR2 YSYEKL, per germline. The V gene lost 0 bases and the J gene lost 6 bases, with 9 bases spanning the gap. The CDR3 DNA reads TGCGCCAGCAGCCAAGAGATCACAGTTCAGCCCCAGCATTTT. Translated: CASSQEITVQPQHF.

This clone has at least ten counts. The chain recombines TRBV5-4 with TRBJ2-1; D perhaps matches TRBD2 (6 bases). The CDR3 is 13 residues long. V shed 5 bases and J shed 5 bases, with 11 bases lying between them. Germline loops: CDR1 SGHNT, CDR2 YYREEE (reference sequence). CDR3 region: CASRSGTHNEQFF. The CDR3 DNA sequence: TGTGCCAGCAGGTCCGGGACTCACAATGAGCAGTTCTTC. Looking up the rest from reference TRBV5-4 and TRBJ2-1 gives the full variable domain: ETGVTQSPTHLIKTRGQQVTLRCSSQSGHNTVSWYQQALGQGPQFIFQYYREEENGRGNFPPRFSGLQFPNYSSELNVNALELDDSALYLCASRSGTHNEQFFGPGTRLTVL.

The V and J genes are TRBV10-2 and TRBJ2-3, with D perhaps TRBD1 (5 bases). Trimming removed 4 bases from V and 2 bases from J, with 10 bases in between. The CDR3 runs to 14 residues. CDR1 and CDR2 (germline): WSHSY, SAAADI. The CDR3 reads CASSAGHVTDTQYF. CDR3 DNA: TGCGCCAGCAGTGCCGGACACGTCACAGATACGCAGTATTTT.

The CDR3 here is CASSLNPPLAGTDTQYF. Here the CDR3 DNA reads TGTGCCAGCAGCTTAAACCCCCCACTAGCGGGAACAGATACGCAGTATTTT. V is TRBV7-6 and J is TRBJ2-3; TRBD2 aligns across 10 bases. After removal of 2 bases from V and 3 bases from J, the junction contained 8 bases not matched to a gene. Germline values: CDR1 SGHVS, CDR2 FNYEAQ. This CDR3 comprises 17 residues.

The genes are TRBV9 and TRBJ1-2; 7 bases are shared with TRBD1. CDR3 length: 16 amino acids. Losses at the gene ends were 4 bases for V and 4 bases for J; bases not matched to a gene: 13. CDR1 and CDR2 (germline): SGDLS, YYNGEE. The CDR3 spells CASSRFPGTALYGYTF. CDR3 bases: TGTGCCAGCAGCAGATTCCCCGGGACAGCCCTCTATGGCTACACCTTC.

CDR3 DNA sequence: TGCGCCAGCAGCACCTCCGGGACAGCAGGAAACACCATATATTTT. Its protein is CASSTSGTAGNTIYF. The chain is built from TRBV5-1 and TRBJ1-3, with TRBD1 identical over 7 bases. Unmatched junction bases numbered 8, after V lost 4 bases and J lost 4 bases. CDR1 is SGHRS, CDR2 YFSETQ, per germline. The CDR3 runs to 15 residues.

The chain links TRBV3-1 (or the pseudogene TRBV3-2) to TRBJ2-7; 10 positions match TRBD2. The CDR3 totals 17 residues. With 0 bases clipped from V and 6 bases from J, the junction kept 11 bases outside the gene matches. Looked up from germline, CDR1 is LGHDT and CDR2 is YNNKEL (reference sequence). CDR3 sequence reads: CASSQDLLAGNIREQYF. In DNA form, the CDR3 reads TGTGCCAGCAGCCAAGATCTACTAGCGGGGAATATACGCGAGCAGTACTTC.

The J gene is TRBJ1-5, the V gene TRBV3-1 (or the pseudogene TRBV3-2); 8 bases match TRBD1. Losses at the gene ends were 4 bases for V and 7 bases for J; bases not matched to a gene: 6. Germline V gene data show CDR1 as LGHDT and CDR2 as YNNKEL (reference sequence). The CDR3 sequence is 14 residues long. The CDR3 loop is CASSPQGAGQPQHF. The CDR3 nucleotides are TGTGCCAGCAGCCCCCAGGGGGCTGGACAGCCCCAGCATTTT.

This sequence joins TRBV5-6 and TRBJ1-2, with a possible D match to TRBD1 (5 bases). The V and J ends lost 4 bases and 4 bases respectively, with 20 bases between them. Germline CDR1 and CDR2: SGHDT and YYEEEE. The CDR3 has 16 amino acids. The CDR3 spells CASSARSGPGVYGYTF. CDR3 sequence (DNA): TGTGCCAGCAGCGCCCGATCGGGACCGGGAGTCTATGGCTACACCTTC.

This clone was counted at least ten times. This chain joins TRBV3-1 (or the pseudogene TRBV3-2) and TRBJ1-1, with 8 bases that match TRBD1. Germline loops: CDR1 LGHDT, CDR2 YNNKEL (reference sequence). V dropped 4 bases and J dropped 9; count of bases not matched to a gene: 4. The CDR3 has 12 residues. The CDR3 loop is CASSPDRVKAFF. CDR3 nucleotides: TGTGCCAGCAGCCCGGACAGGGTTAAAGCTTTCTTT.

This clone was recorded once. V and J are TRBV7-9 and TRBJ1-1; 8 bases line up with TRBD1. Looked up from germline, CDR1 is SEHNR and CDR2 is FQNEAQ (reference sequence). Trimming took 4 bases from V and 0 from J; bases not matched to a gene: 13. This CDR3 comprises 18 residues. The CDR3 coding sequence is TGTGCCAGCAGCTCGCAGACTCGGGACAGGTATATGAACACTGAAGCTTTCTTT. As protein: CASSSQTRDRYMNTEAFF.

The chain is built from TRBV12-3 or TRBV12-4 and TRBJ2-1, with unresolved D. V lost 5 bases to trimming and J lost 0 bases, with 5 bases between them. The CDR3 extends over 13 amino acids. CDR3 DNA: TGTGCCAGCAGTCAGTTCTCCTACAATGAGCAGTTCTTC. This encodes CASSQFSYNEQFF.

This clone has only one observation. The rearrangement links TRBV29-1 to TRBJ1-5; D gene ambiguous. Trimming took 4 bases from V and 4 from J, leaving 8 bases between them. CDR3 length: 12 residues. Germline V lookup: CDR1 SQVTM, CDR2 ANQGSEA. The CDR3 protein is CSVGATNQPQHF. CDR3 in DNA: TGCAGCGTTGGGGCAACTAATCAGCCCCAGCATTTT.